The entry that follows covers one T cell receptor beta chain sequence. These data are taken from a study of blood T cells in healthy people across ages. CDR1 and CDR2 from the germline V gene are MNHEY and SVGAGI. The V end lost 7 bases, the J end lost 8 bases, and 20 bases lay between the germline ends. The length of the CDR3 is 14 residues. Next came a second PCR, run for about 6 to 11 cycles, which used a sample-barcoded 5' primer along with a J-beta primer mix. TCRdb redid the calling of the 5' RACE reads with MiXCR, one entry per CDR3 protein. The data hold 800,000 to 1,000,000 distinct CDR3 sequences, with roughly 52% observed a single time.

The chain uses TRBV6-5 and TRBJ1-2; D possibly corresponds to TRBD1 (6 bases). The source material was blood. The source is a man aged 30 to 45 in good health. The CDR3 sequence is CASTTTGGAYGYTF. CDR3 DNA sequence: TGTGCCAGCACCACTACGGGGGGGGCGTACGGCTACACCTTC.